This T cell receptor beta chain was recovered during a study of cytomegalovirus exposure and HLA in healthy donors. Study summary: From about 179 million T cells, an earlier analysis saw approximately 110 million unique TCR beta sequences. General observations from the study: Earlier analysis found most TCR beta V segments productive about 90% or about 30% of the time.

V lost 7 bases and J lost 1; bases outside the gene matches: 7. CDR1 and CDR2 (germline): PRHDT, FYEKMQ (reference sequence). The CDR3 length is 14 residues. A word on this clone: Its antigen is as yet unknown.

PCR primers comprised 60 Vbeta and 13 Jbeta primers. Data came from immunoSEQ multiplex PCR; TCRdb stores just in-frame clones and leaves some out. The data contain 100,000 or so clones, less than 85% of them singletons. The rearrangement uses TRBV13 and TRBJ2-7; 7 nucleotides agree with TRBD1. The material sequenced was PBMCs. The TCR was taken from a man aged 35-49 years in good health and CMV-seropositive. Here the CDR3 DNA reads TGTGCCAGCAAGAGAAGGGACAGTTCCTACGAGCAGTACTTC. Translation: CASKRRDSSYEQYF.